The present T cell receptor beta chain was sequenced within a study of tumor-infiltrating lymphocytes in primary liver carcinoma (dated by TCRdb to about 2017). For the wider study: The five patients, three men and two women aged 30 to 69 years, had hepatocellular carcinoma (four) or combined HCC and intrahepatic cholangiocarcinoma (one). TCRbeta repertoire sequencing, expression microarrays and whole-exome sequencing were combined in the study across five regions of each liver tumor, with adjacent normal tissue and blood also included. Tumors of the five patients were stage T1-T3 N0M0 with maximum diameters of about 4.2 to 10 cm. Agilent mRNA microarray profiling was performed on the 25 tumor region samples to relate TCRbeta repertoire diversity to the local molecular phenotype. Each sample produced roughly 3.5 to 7.5 million productive TCRbeta reads, and read depth showed no significant difference between tissue types. High reproducibility was observed for the technical replicate repertoires, with mean shared-clone rates around 0.89 and correlation coefficients above 0.95. TCRbeta repertoire sequencing covered approximately 35 specimens from 5 patients: 25 tumor regions, 5 adjacent noncancerous liver tissues and 5 peripheral blood samples. Results the study describes overall, beyond this receptor: Only roughly 7-24% of top clones appeared in all five regions of a tumor, which suggests that tumor-infiltrating T cells are spatially heterogeneous. Only the TCR beta chain was sequenced, so true repertoire diversity is likely underestimated because unpaired alpha chains were not captured. The top 250 clones accounted for a significantly greater share of the repertoire in tumors than in blood (p = 0.039). The study included only five patients, and the authors note findings should be validated in a larger study. Repertoire overlap was found to be higher between tumor regions (mean around 35%) than between tumor-adjacent (about 17%) or tumor-blood (around 15%) pairs, consistent with antigen-driven expansion. Bulk unsorted samples precluded comparing CD4+ and CD8+ T cell repertoires.

This clonotype was seen ten or more times. Its antigen remains undetermined. No much larger clonotype is one base removed from it; base qualities were not supplied. Total RNA and DNA were co-extracted from around 20-30 mg of bulk tissue with the AllPrep DNA/RNA mini kit, without cell sorting. Between November 2015 and 2016, 4 or 5 patients in China with histopathologically diagnosed primary liver carcinoma had surgical resection. At the time of sampling, the patients were treatment-naive and had chronic HBV infection. Each tumor was sampled at five spatially separated regions: the tumor centre plus the superior, inferior, left-lateral and right-lateral poles. Histological examination found more than 75% viable tumor cells in every tumor sample. Fresh tumor and adjacent tissue pieces were bisected, with one half stored in RNAlater at -80 degrees C and the other half sent for histology. Using a constant-region primer and ProtoScript II reverse transcriptase, TCRbeta-specific cDNA was reverse-transcribed from approximately 0.5 ug total RNA. Three nested multiplex PCR rounds, following a slightly modified ARM-PCR procedure, were used to build the TCRbeta libraries. Each of the first two PCR rounds ran for nine to eleven cycles and used multiplex TRBV1-TRBV30 forward primers together with a Cbeta reverse primer. Sample barcodes and Illumina adapters were attached in a final 25-cycle PCR using Deep VentR polymerase. Before sequencing, amplicons between 200 and 500 bp were purified from gel using a QIAquick gel extraction kit. An Illumina HiSeq 2500 was used to sequence the TCRbeta amplicons with 250-bp paired-end reads. From the authors' description of their analysis: Trimmomatic v0.33 was used to quality-trim the reads, and FLASH v1.2.11 was used to merge paired reads so that full CDR3 sequences could be recovered. MiGEC v1.2.1b assigned V, D and J germline segments to the rearranged TCRbeta sequences. Clonotype statistics, along with Shannon-Wiener diversity indices, were calculated using VDJtools v1.0.0. To cut down on sampling bias, every analysis after diversity analysis relied on just the 250 most abundant clonotypes from each sample. TCRdb ran its own pipeline on the public reads, namely fastp trimming at Q25 and MiXCR clone calling, and kept in-frame beta chains. CDR3 protein sequences are deduplicated, and each keeps its most common genes and DNA. The V and J calls follow TCRdb's processing rather than the paper's. The sample records 95,000 to 150,000 distinct CDR3 sequences, 65% of which are singletons. In total, the top ten clones hold 9.3% of the sample.

Germline trimming amounts to 6 bases on V and 6 bases on J, with 4 as the count of junction bases outside the gene matches. CDR1 and CDR2 are drawn from the germline V gene: WSHSY, SAAADI. The CDR3 runs 14 amino acids, cysteine and phenylalanine included. The kept DNA is CDR3 alone, 42 bases in frame from the first base. The origin of this receptor is an older woman with primary liver carcinoma and hepatitis B virus infection. The chain joins TRBV10-2 to TRBJ1-6, and 8 junctional nucleotides match TRBD1. The material sequenced was liver tumor tissue from sampling region 1. Sample cell subset or site, as interpreted from the label and publication: tumor region T1, superior pole. The encoded CDR3 is CASRSGQGNSPLHF. The DNA reads as follows: TGCGCCAGCAGATCTGGACAGGGTAATTCACCCCTCCACTTT.